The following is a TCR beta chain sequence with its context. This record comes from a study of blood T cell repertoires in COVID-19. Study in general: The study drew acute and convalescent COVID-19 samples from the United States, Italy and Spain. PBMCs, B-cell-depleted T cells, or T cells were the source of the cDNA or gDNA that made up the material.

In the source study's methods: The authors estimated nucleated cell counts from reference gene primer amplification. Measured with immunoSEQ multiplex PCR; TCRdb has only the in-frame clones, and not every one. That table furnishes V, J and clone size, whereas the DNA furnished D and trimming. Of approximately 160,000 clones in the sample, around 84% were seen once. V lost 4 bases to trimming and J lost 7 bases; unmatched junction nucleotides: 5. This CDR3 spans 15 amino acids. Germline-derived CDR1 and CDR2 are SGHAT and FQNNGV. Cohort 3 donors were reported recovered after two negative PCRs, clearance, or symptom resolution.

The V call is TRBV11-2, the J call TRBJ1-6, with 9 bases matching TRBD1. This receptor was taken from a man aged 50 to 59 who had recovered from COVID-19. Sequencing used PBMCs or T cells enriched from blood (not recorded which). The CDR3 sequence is CASSSSGQGNSPLHF. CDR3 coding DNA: TGTGCCAGCAGCTCGTCAGGACAGGGGAATTCACCCCTCCACTTT.